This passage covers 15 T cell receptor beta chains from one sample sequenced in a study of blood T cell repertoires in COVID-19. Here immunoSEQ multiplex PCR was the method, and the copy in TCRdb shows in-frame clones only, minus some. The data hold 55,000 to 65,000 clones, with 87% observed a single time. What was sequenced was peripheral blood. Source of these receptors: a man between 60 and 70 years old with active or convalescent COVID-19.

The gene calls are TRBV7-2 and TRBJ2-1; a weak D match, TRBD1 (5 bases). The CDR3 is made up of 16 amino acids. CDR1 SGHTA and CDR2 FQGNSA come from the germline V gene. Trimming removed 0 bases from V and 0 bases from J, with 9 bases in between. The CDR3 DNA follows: TGTGCCAGCAGCTTAGCAAGACAGAGCTCCTACAATGAGCAGTTCTTC. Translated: CASSLARQSSYNEQFF. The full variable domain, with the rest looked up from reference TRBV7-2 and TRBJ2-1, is GAGVSQSPSNKVTEKGKDVELRCDPISGHTALYWYRQSLGQGLEFLIYFQGNSAPDKSGLPSDRFSAERTGGSVSTLTIQRTQQEDSAVYLCASSLARQSSYNEQFFGPGTRLTVL.

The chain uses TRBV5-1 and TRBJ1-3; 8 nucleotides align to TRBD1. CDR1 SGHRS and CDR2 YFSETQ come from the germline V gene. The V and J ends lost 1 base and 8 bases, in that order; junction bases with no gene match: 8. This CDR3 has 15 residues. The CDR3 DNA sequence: TGCGCCAGCAGCTTGCCCGACAGGGGAGGTGACACCATATATTTT. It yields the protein CASSLPDRGGDTIYF.

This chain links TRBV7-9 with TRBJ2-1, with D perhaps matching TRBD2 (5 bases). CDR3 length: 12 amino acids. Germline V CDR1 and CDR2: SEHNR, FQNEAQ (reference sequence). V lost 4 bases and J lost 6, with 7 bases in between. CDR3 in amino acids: CASSSGSNEQFF. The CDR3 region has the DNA TGTGCCAGCAGCTCGGGGAGCAATGAGCAGTTCTTC.

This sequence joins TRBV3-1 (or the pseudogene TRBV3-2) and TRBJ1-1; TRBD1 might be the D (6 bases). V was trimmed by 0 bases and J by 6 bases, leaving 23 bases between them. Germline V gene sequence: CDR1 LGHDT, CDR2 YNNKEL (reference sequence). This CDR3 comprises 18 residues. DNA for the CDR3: TGTGCCAGCAGCCAAGATTTTTATAGACGTAGGGGGAGCCCTGAAGCTTTCTTT. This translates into CASSQDFYRRRGSPEAFF.

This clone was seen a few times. The CDR3 coding sequence is TGTGCCTCACAGACAGGGGGCGAAAACACCATATATTTT. The encoded protein is CASQTGGENTIYF. The chain employs TRBV30 and TRBJ1-3, with TRBD1 identical over 10 bases. V shed 7 bases, J shed 6 bases, and the junction held 6 bases outside the gene matches. The germline V gene has CDR1 GTSNPN and CDR2 SVGIG (reference sequence). There are 13 residues in the CDR3. The variable domain in full, completed from reference TRBV30 and TRBJ1-3, reads SQTIHQWPATLVQPVGSPLSLECTVEGTSNPNLYWYRQAAGRGLQLLFYSVGIGQISSEVPQNLSASRPQDRQFILSSKKLLLSDSGFYLCASQTGGENTIYFGEGSWLTVV.

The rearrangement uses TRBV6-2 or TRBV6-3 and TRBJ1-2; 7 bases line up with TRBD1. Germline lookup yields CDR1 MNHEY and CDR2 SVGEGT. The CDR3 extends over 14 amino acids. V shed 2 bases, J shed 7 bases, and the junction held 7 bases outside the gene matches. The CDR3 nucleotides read TGTGCCAGCAGTTACGCGCGACAGGGTGGTGGCTACACCTTC. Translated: CASSYARQGGGYTF.

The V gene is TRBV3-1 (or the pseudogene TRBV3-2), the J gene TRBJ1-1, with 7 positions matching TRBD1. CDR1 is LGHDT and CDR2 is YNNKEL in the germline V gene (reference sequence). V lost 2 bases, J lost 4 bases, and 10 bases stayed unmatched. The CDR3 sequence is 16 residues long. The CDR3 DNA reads TGTGCCAGCAGCCAATTTTGGACAGGATTAATCACTGAAGCTTTCTTT. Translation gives CASSQFWTGLITEAFF.

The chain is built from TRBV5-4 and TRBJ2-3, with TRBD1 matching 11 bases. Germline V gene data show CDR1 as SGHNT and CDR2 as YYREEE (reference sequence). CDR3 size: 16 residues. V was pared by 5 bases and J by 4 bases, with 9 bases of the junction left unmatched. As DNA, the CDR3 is TGTGCCAGCAGATCGGGTCGGACAGGGGGCGCAGATACGCAGTATTTT. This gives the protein CASRSGRTGGADTQYF. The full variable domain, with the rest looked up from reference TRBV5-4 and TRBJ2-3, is ETGVTQSPTHLIKTRGQQVTLRCSSQSGHNTVSWYQQALGQGPQFIFQYYREEENGRGNFPPRFSGLQFPNYSSELNVNALELDDSALYLCASRSGRTGGADTQYFGPGTRLTVL.

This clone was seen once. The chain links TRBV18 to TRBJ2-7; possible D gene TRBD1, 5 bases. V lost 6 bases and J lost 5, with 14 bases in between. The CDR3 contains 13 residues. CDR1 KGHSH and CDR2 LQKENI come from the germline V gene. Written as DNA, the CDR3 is TGTGCCAGCTCCCAGGGCCCCCTAAACGAGCAGTACTTC. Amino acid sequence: CASSQGPLNEQYF. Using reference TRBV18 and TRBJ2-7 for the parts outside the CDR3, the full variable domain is NAGVMQNPRHLVRRRGQEARLRCSPMKGHSHVYWYRQLPEEGLKFMVYLQKENIIDESGMPKERFSAEFPKEGPSILRIQQVVRGDSAAYFCASSQGPLNEQYFGPGTRLTVT.

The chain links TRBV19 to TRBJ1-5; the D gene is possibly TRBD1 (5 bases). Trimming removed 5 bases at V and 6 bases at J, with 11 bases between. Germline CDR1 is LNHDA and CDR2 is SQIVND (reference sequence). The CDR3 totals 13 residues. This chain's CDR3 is CASSSRQFQPQHF. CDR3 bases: TGTGCCAGTAGTTCACGACAGTTTCAGCCCCAGCATTTT. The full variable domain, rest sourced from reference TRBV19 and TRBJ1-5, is DGGITQSPKYLFRKEGQNVTLSCEQNLNHDAMYWYRQDPGQGLRLIYYSQIVNDFQKGDIAEGYSVSREKKESFPLTVTSAQKNPTAFYLCASSSRQFQPQHFGDGTRLSIL.

In DNA, the CDR3 is TGTGCCTGGGATCGCGGGACTCTCCAAGAGACCCAGTACTTC. Its protein product is CAWDRGTLQETQYF. The rearrangement uses TRBV30 and TRBJ2-5; possibly TRBD2 for D (6 bases). The length of the CDR3 is 14 residues. V lost 5 bases and J 1 base, leaving 14 bases between the germline ends. Germline V gene data show CDR1 as GTSNPN and CDR2 as SVGIG (reference sequence).

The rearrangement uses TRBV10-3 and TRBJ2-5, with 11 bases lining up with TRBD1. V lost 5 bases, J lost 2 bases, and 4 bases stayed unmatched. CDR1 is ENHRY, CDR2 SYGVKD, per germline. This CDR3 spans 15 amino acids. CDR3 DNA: TGTGCCATCAGTCCGGGACAGGGGGAACAAGAGACCCAGTACTTC. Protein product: CAISPGQGEQETQYF.

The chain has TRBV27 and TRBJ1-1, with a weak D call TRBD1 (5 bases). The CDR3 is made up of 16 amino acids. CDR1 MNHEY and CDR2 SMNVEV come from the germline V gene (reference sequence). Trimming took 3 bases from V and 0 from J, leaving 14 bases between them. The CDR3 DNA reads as TGTGCCAGCAGTTTGCGATGGGGCAGCCTGAACACTGAAGCTTTCTTT. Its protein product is CASSLRWGSLNTEAFF.

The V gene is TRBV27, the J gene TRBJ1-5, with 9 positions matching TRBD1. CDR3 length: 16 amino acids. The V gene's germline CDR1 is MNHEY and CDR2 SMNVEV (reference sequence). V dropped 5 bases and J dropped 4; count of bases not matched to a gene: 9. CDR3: CASSPRTGVWNQPQHF. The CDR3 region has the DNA TGTGCCAGCAGTCCGCGGACAGGGGTATGGAATCAGCCCCAGCATTTT.

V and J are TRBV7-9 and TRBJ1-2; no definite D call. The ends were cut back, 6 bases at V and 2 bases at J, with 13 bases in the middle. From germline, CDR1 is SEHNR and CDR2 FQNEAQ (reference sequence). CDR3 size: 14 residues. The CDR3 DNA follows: TGTGCCAGCAGTCGACCCGGCGGGAACTATGGCTACACCTTC. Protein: CASSRPGGNYGYTF.